The clone carrying this TCR beta chain was counted between two and nine times. The sample is drawn from a study of CD8+CD57+ T cells in acquired aplastic anemia. The sequenced patients had an expansion of CD8+CD57+ cells seen by flow cytometry. Severe acquired aplastic anemia was present in all patients. CDR1 is SGHTA and CDR2 is FQGNSA in the germline V gene. The V end was cut by 4 bases, the J end by 1 base, with 10 bases between. The CDR3 runs to 14 residues. TCR beta VDJ and CDR3 profiles were obtained from a genomic DNA template. TCRdb re-called the reads with MiXCR, one entry per CDR3 protein. The table has 450,000 to 550,000 distinct CDR3 sequences, more than 25% seen once; the top ten hold around 0.82%.

The genes are TRBV7-2 and TRBJ1-1, with a possible D match to TRBD1 (6 bases). The sequenced sample consisted of sorted CD4+, CD8+, or CD8+CD57+ T cells (not recorded which) from PBMCs. This sequence was found in a human donor with aplastic anemia. CDR3 in DNA: TGTGCCAGCAGCTCGGAAGGGGGGAACACTGAAGCTTTCTTT. Residues: CASSSEGGNTEAFF.